Ten or more counts support the clone carrying this T cell receptor (beta chain). Its antigen remains unidentified. This entry comes from a study of regulatory T cells in long-lasting Graves disease. Study-wide findings and caveats: Persistent Graves' patients showed reduced TCR diversity versus newly diagnosed patients.

Investigators prepared the TCR beta libraries by applying iRepertoire HTBI primers and Arm-PCR of CDR3 regions. TCRdb itself ran the multiplex PCR reads through MiXCR, one entry per CDR3 protein. The repertoire includes 400,000 to 500,000 distinct CDR3 sequences, 12% to 15% of them detected once, and more than 15% sits in the top ten. This CDR3 has 14 amino acids. V lost 7 bases, J lost 2 bases, and 17 bases lay in between. The germline gives CDR1 SQVTM, CDR2 ANQGSEA. Indicated time point: newly diagnosed GD, antithyroid drugs for less than 3 months. With RNA extracted from PBMCs as input, the TCR library was made. The sample was also reused in another study, on T cells in Graves' hyperthyroidism and ophthalmopathy. That study reports: In the first-round RT-PCR of the TCR CDR3, the HTBI primer set was used.

The J gene is TRBJ2-5, the V gene TRBV29-1, with D perhaps TRBD2 (6 bases). This specimen was peripheral blood mononuclear cells (PBMCs), taken at new diagnosis, from a patient treated with antithyroid drugs. This TCR was sampled from a woman aged 50 to 60 with Graves disease. The CDR3 DNA sequence: TGCAGCGGCACCCCCGAAGGGAGGCAAGAGACCCAGTACTTC. It is translated as CSGTPEGRQETQYF.